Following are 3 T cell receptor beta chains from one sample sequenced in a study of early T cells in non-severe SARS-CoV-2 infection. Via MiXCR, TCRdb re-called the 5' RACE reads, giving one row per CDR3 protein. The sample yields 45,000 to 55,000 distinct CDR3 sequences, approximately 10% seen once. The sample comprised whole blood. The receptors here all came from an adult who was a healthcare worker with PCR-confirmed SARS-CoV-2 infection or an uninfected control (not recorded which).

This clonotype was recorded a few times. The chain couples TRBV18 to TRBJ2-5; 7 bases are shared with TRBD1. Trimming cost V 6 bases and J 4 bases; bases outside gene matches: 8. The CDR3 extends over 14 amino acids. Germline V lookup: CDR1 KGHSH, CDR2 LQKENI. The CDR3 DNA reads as TGTGCCAGCTCCCTGGGACAGCAGCGAGAGACCCAGTACTTC. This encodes CASSLGQQRETQYF.

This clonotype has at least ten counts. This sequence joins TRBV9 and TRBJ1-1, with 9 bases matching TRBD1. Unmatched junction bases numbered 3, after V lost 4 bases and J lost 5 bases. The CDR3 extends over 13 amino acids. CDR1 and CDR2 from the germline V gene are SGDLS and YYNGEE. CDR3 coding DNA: TGTGCCAGCAGCCGGGACAGGGATACTGAAGCTTTCTTT. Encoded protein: CASSRDRDTEAFF.

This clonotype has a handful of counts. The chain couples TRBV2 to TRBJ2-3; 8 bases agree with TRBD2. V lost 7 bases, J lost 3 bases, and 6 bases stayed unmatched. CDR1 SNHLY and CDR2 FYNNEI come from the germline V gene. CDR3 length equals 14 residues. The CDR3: CASTGGTRTDTQYF. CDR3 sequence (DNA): TGTGCCAGCACCGGCGGGACTAGGACAGATACGCAGTATTTT.